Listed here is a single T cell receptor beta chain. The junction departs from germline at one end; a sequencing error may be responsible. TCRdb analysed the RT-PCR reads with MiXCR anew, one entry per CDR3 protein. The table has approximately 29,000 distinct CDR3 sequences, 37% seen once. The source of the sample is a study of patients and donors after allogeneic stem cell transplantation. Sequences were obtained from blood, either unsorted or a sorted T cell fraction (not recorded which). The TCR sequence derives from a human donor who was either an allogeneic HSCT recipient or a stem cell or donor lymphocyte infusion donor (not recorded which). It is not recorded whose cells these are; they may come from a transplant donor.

CDR3 DNA sequence: TGTGCCAGCAGCTCCGAAACGGGGGCCCAGAACTTC. Encoded protein: CASSSETGAQNF. J is TRBJ2-5 and V is TRBV12-3 or TRBV12-4, with D perhaps TRBD1 or TRBD2 (6 bases each). The CDR3 is 12 residues long.